These 18 T cell receptor beta chains share one sample of origin, sequenced in a study of blood T cell repertoires in COVID-19. Using immunoSEQ multiplex PCR, the repertoire was profiled, and TCRdb retains in-frame clones only, with some absent. Among nearly 200,000 clones listed, around nine tenths were seen once. The specimen was peripheral blood. These TCRs come from a woman in her thirties or forties who had recovered from COVID-19.

The chain is built from TRBV18 and TRBJ2-3, with 10 positions matching TRBD2. The CDR3 is 14 residues long. Per the germline V gene, CDR1 is KGHSH and CDR2 is LQKENI. The ends lost 5 bases at V and 4 bases at J; junction bases unmatched: 3. CDR3 sequence: CASSGLAGADTQYF. DNA of the CDR3: TGTGCCAGCTCAGGCCTAGCGGGAGCAGATACGCAGTATTTT.

The chain recombines TRBV5-1 with TRBJ2-7; 9 positions match TRBD2. Unmatched junction bases numbered 7, after V lost 0 bases and J lost 6 bases. Germline V CDR1 and CDR2: SGHRS, YFSETQ. This CDR3 spans 15 amino acids. CDR3 bases: TGCGCCAGCAGCTTGGAGGGTAGCGGGAGAATCGAGCAGTACTTC. This encodes CASSLEGSGRIEQYF.

This chain connects TRBV6-2 or TRBV6-3 to TRBJ2-2, with D unresolved. CDR3 length: 18 residues. Deletions cut 3 bases from V and 0 bases from J, with 17 bases between. The germline V gene has CDR1 MNHEY and CDR2 SVGEGT. The CDR3 bases are TGTGCCAGCAGTTATGGGCTCTTCACAACCTCGAACACCGGGGAGCTGTTTTTT. Its protein is CASSYGLFTTSNTGELFF.

The chain carries TRBV12-3 or TRBV12-4 and TRBJ1-2; 7 bases match TRBD1. The CDR3 runs 13 residues. V dropped 3 bases and J dropped 4; count of bases not matched to a gene: 2. CDR3 sequence reads: CASSLWDSYGYTF. The CDR3 region has the DNA TGTGCCAGCAGTTTGTGGGACAGCTATGGCTACACCTTC.

This clone was seen only once. CDR3 sequence reads: CASSQEGQGREQYF. The CDR3 DNA reads as TGTGCCAGCAGCCAAGAGGGACAGGGGAGAGAGCAGTACTTC. The chain combines TRBV4-2 with TRBJ2-7, with TRBD1 matching over 10 bases. The CDR3 consists of 14 residues. Germline V gives CDR1 LGHNA, CDR2 YNFKEQ. The V gene end was trimmed by 0 bases and the J gene end by 7 bases; junction bases not matched to a gene: 3.

This clone appeared once. This chain connects TRBV7-2 to TRBJ2-1; 14 bases line up with TRBD2. CDR3 length: 16 residues. Per germline, CDR1 SGHTA and CDR2 FQGNSA. V lost 5 bases, J lost 4 bases, and 4 bases stayed unmatched. This chain's CDR3 is CASSGTSGGVYNEQFF. Here the CDR3 DNA reads TGTGCCAGCAGCGGGACTAGCGGGGGCGTTTACAATGAGCAGTTCTTC.

The chain combines TRBV27 with TRBJ2-1; TRBD2 matches at 9 bases. This CDR3 region has 15 residues. In germline, CDR1 is MNHEY, CDR2 SMNVEV (reference sequence). Unmatched junction bases numbered 8, after V lost 3 bases and J lost 8 bases. Here the CDR3 DNA reads TGTGCCAGCAGTTTCCTACTAGCGGGTTACCATGAGCAGTTCTTC. Protein product: CASSFLLAGYHEQFF.

The rearrangement links TRBV5-6 to TRBJ2-1; D is possibly TRBD2 (6 bases). V lost 4 bases and J lost 5, with 13 bases in between. Germline V gene data show CDR1 as SGHDT and CDR2 as YYEEEE. The CDR3 has 14 amino acids. CDR3 sequence: CASSRAVADNEQFF. CDR3 sequence (DNA): TGTGCCAGCAGCCGAGCGGTAGCGGACAATGAGCAGTTCTTC.

Only a few counts were recorded for this clone. The gene calls are TRBV2 and TRBJ1-1, with 7 bases that match TRBD1. The J segment lost 11 bases and the V segment lost 3 bases, leaving 6 bases of the junction unmatched. This CDR3 comprises 12 residues. The germline V gene encodes CDR1 SNHLY and CDR2 FYNNEI. The CDR3: CASSDSTGWAFF. For the CDR3, the DNA is TGTGCCAGCAGTGATTCGACAGGGTGGGCTTTCTTT.

This clone was picked up a small number of times. This chain joins TRBV10-3 and TRBJ2-2, with 7 positions matching TRBD2. The CDR3 spans 14 residues. V shed 4 bases, J shed 7 bases, and the junction held 6 bases outside the gene matches. Per germline, CDR1 ENHRY and CDR2 SYGVKD. The CDR3: CAISVGLEVGELFF. For the CDR3, the DNA is TGTGCCATCAGTGTCGGACTAGAAGTCGGGGAGCTGTTTTTT.

The chain uses TRBV7-9 and TRBJ1-5, with no clear D. Germline CDR1 SEHNR, CDR2 FQNEAQ (reference sequence). Trimming stripped 0 bases from V and 4 bases from J, with 13 bases between. This CDR3 comprises 16 residues. CDR3 in DNA: TGTGCCAGCAGCTTAGCGGCCGGGGAAGGGAATCAGCCCCAGCATTTT. Translation gives CASSLAAGEGNQPQHF.

The chain is built from TRBV7-2 and TRBJ1-1, with D possibly being TRBD1 (5 bases). Germline values: CDR1 SGHTA, CDR2 FQGNSA. The CDR3 has 13 residues. V shed 0 bases and J shed 5 bases, with 7 bases lying between them. The CDR3 reads CASSLAAGTEAFF. CDR3 DNA: TGTGCCAGCAGCTTAGCGGCAGGGACTGAAGCTTTCTTT. The full variable domain, its missing parts supplied by reference TRBV7-2 and TRBJ1-1, is GAGVSQSPSNKVTEKGKDVELRCDPISGHTALYWYRQSLGQGLEFLIYFQGNSAPDKSGLPSDRFSAERTGGSVSTLTIQRTQQEDSAVYLCASSLAAGTEAFFGQGTRLTVV.

The chain combines TRBV6-5 with TRBJ1-5; tentative D call: TRBD1 (5 bases). The CDR3 has 15 residues. Germline CDR1 and CDR2: MNHEY and SVGAGI. The germline V and J ends were trimmed by 7 bases and 4 bases, with 17 bases remaining between them. This chain's CDR3 is CASKPGGGGNQPQHF. CDR3 DNA sequence: TGTGCCAGCAAACCTGGAGGCGGGGGTAATCAGCCCCAGCATTTT.

The chain joins TRBV2 to TRBJ1-3; 11 bases agree with TRBD1. The CDR3 is made up of 14 amino acids. Losses at the gene ends were 7 bases for V and 7 bases for J; bases not matched to a gene: 6. The germline V gene encodes CDR1 SNHLY and CDR2 FYNNEI. DNA for the CDR3: TGTGCCAGCACTAGAGGGACAGGGGGTAACACCATATATTTT. It codes for CASTRGTGGNTIYF. Combining the CDR3 with reference TRBV2 and TRBJ1-3 gives the whole variable domain EPEVTQTPSHQVTQMGQEVILRCVPISNHLYFYWYRQILGQKVEFLVSFYNNEISEKSEIFDDQFSVERPDGSNFTLKIRSTKLEDSAMYFCASTRGTGGNTIYFGEGSWLTVV.

V and J are TRBV9 and TRBJ1-3; no clear D gene. Germline CDR1 is SGDLS and CDR2 is YYNGEE. The CDR3 consists of 14 residues. Trimming shortened V by 6 bases and J by 0 bases, and 10 bases separated the two germline ends. The CDR3 loop reads CASTSKLSGNTIYF. CDR3 DNA: TGTGCCAGCACAAGTAAGCTCTCTGGAAACACCATATATTTT. Filled out from reference TRBV9 and TRBJ1-3, the complete variable domain reads DSGVTQTPKHLITATGQRVTLRCSPRSGDLSVYWYQQSLDQGLQFLIQYYNGEERAKGNILERFSAQQFPDLHSELNLSSLELGDSALYFCASTSKLSGNTIYFGEGSWLTVV.

The rearrangement links TRBV5-1 to TRBJ2-3, with TRBD1 matching 7 bases. Germline values: CDR1 SGHRS, CDR2 YFSETQ. The CDR3 length is 14 residues. The ends lost 5 bases at V and 1 base at J; junction bases unmatched: 4. CDR3 residues: CASRDTGGTDTQYF. The CDR3 DNA is TGCGCCAGCAGAGATACAGGGGGCACAGATACGCAGTATTTT.

This clone was observed a single time. The rearrangement uses TRBV6-6 and TRBJ2-2, with TRBD2 matching 7 bases. With 8 bases clipped from V and 5 bases from J, the junction kept 14 bases outside the gene matches. CDR1 MNHNY and CDR2 SVGAGI come from the germline V gene (reference sequence). This CDR3 has 16 residues. CDR3 in DNA: TGTGCCAGCGACCCCGAGGGAGGGTCATGGACCGGGGAGCTGTTTTTT. It translates to CASDPEGGSWTGELFF.

This chain links TRBV28 with TRBJ2-7; the D gene is possibly TRBD1 (6 bases). CDR1 and CDR2 from the germline V gene are MDHEN and SYDVKM. The CDR3 covers 18 residues. Trimming took 3 bases from V and 2 from J, leaving 23 bases between them. The DNA of the CDR3 is TGTGCCAGCAGTTTCCGCATGACTCAGGGGAAAATGACCTACGAGCAGTACTTC. Its protein product is CASSFRMTQGKMTYEQYF.